The 10 T cell receptor beta chains below were found in one sample sequenced in a study of blood T cell repertoires in COVID-19. The data were produced by immunoSEQ multiplex PCR, yet TCRdb's version contains in-frame clones alone and is incomplete. The sample shows fewer than 150,000 clones, nearly 90% of them seen only once. The specimen sequenced was peripheral blood. These receptors all come from an older woman with COVID-19, enrolled during active disease.

The chain carries TRBV4-2 and TRBJ1-1; 7 positions agree with TRBD1. CDR3 length: 17 amino acids. After removal of 1 base from V and 1 base from J, the junction contained 9 bases not matched to a gene. CDR1 and CDR2 (germline): LGHNA, YNFKEQ. The CDR3 loop reads CASSQGHRGRPNTEAFF. The CDR3 DNA reads TGTGCCAGCAGCCAAGGCCACAGGGGCCGACCGAACACTGAAGCTTTCTTT.

This rearrangement joins TRBV7-9 to TRBJ1-2; TRBD1 agrees at 7 bases. CDR3 length: 13 amino acids. The germline V gene has CDR1 SEHNR and CDR2 FQNEAQ (reference sequence). V trimming: 3 bases; J trimming: 8 bases; junction bases outside the gene matches: 6. CDR3 sequence: CASSLTGMEGYTF. The DNA for the CDR3 is TGTGCCAGCAGCTTGACAGGGATGGAGGGCTACACCTTC.

CDR3 DNA sequence: TGTGCCAGCAGCTTGTTGGCGGGACAGGGAGCTGATACGCAGTATTTT. Translating gives CASSLLAGQGADTQYF. This chain links TRBV5-4 with TRBJ2-3; 9 positions match TRBD1. From germline, CDR1 is SGHNT and CDR2 YYREEE (reference sequence). V dropped 1 base and J dropped 6; count of bases not matched to a gene: 9. The CDR3 runs 16 residues.

The rearrangement joins TRBV18 to TRBJ1-2, with D perhaps matching TRBD1 (5 bases). V lost 2 bases and J lost 3, with 13 bases in between. Germline V gene lookup returns CDR1 KGHSH and CDR2 LQKENI. The CDR3 contains 15 residues. CDR3 protein: CASSPGGEIDYGYTF. CDR3 sequence (DNA): TGTGCCAGCTCACCAGGGGGGGAAATTGACTATGGCTACACCTTC.

The V and J genes are TRBV5-1 and TRBJ1-6; D is unclear. The length of the CDR3 is 15 residues. Germline V gene lookup returns CDR1 SGHRS and CDR2 YFSETQ. The V and J ends lost 0 bases and 9 bases respectively, with 13 bases between them. In nucleotides, the CDR3 is TGCGCCAGCAGCTTGGTCGGGGTTGGGTTTTCACCCCTCCACTTT. Amino acids: CASSLVGVGFSPLHF.

This clone appeared once. The chain is built from TRBV6-5 and TRBJ1-3; possible D gene TRBD1, 6 bases. The V gene lost 3 bases and the J gene lost 0 bases, with 12 bases spanning the gap. CDR1 and CDR2 (germline): MNHEY, SVGAGI. The CDR3 spans 16 residues. As DNA, the CDR3 is TGTGCCAGCAGTTATTTACAGGGAAACTCTGGAAACACCATATATTTT. Translating it yields CASSYLQGNSGNTIYF.

This rearrangement joins TRBV13 to TRBJ2-1; D not certain. The CDR3 runs to 18 residues. Trimming removed 2 bases at V and 4 bases at J, with 21 bases between. Germline V gene data show CDR1 as PRHDT and CDR2 as FYEKMQ (reference sequence). The CDR3 spells CASSLMSAEEVTYNEQFF. As DNA, the CDR3 is TGTGCCAGCAGCTTAATGTCTGCGGAAGAAGTTACGTACAATGAGCAGTTCTTC.

This sequence joins TRBV4-2 and TRBJ2-3; 13 bases line up with TRBD2. J lost 2 bases, V lost 0 bases, and 5 bases had no gene match. Germline-derived CDR1 and CDR2 are LGHNA and YNFKEQ. The length of the CDR3 is 18 residues. The chain's CDR3 is CASSQDLGTSGVTDTQYF. For the CDR3, the DNA is TGTGCCAGCAGCCAAGATCTTGGGACTAGCGGGGTCACAGATACGCAGTATTTT.

This chain links TRBV6-6 with TRBJ1-5; the match to TRBD1 covers 9 bases. Germline V gene sequence: CDR1 MNHNY, CDR2 SVGAGI (reference sequence). This CDR3 contains 16 residues. V was clipped by 2 bases and J by 1 base; unmatched bases: 3. CDR3 residues: CASSYAGQGSNQPQHF. For the CDR3, the DNA is TGTGCCAGCAGTTACGCCGGACAGGGGAGCAATCAGCCCCAGCATTTT.

V usage is TRBV11-2 and J usage is TRBJ1-1; D is perhaps TRBD1 (6 bases). The CDR3 totals 13 residues. Trimming removed 5 bases from V and 5 bases from J, with 12 bases in between. Germline CDR1 SGHAT, CDR2 FQNNGV. This CDR3 is CASSVGGGTEAFF. The CDR3 DNA is TGTGCCAGCAGCGTAGGGGGAGGGACTGAAGCTTTCTTT.